Presented here are 3 T cell receptor beta chains from one specimen sequenced in a study of regulatory T cells in long-lasting Graves disease (dated by TCRdb to the early 2020s). According to the study, the label for this sample's time point signals: newly diagnosed GD, antithyroid drugs for less than 3 months. For both TCR sequencing and RNA sequencing, RNA was extracted from PBMCs in TRIzol. The method was multiplex PCR. The instrument given in TCRdb is Illumina HiSeq 4000. TCR beta libraries were built with iRepertoire HTBI primers and Arm-PCR amplification of CDR3 regions. TCRdb took the public reads, trimmed them with fastp at Q25, ran MiXCR for clone calling and kept in-frame beta chains. Each entry is one CDR3 protein sequence, shown with its most common DNA and genes. The sample table records about 240,000 distinct CDR3 sequences; 20% of these occur just once. The top ten hold approximately 15% of the sample.

Specimen: peripheral blood mononuclear cells (PBMCs), collected at new diagnosis, from a patient treated with antithyroid drugs. These receptors originate from a female donor with Graves disease.

This clonotype has ten or more counts. The chain is built from TRBV7-3 and TRBJ2-1; TRBD2 matches at 12 bases. The CDR3 runs to 14 residues. V was clipped by 6 bases and J by 7 bases; unmatched bases: 4. Germline-derived CDR1 and CDR2 are SGHTA and FQGTGA. The CDR3 spells CASRAGTSGNEQFF. CDR3 nucleotide sequence: TGTGCCAGCAGGGCCGGGACTAGCGGGAATGAGCAGTTCTTC.

The J gene is TRBJ1-4, the V gene TRBV9; possibly TRBD1 for D (5 bases). Trimming pared 2 bases from V and 3 bases from J, leaving 8 bases between. The CDR3 consists of 14 residues. Germline CDR1 SGDLS, CDR2 YYNGEE. CDR3 amino acids: CASSVDIANEKLFF. The CDR3 nucleotides are TGTGCCAGCAGCGTGGACATAGCTAATGAAAAACTGTTTTTT.

Ten or more counts support this clonotype. The chain has TRBV10-1 and TRBJ2-3, with D uncertain. CDR3 length equals 12 residues. Trimming took 3 bases from V and 2 from J, leaving 3 bases between them. Germline V gene data show CDR1 as WNHNN and CDR2 as SYGVQD (reference sequence). The CDR3 DNA reads TGCGCCAGCAGTGACTACACAGATACGCAGTATTTT. It codes for CASSDYTDTQYF.